These 28 T cell receptor beta chains share one sample of origin, sequenced in a study of blood T cell repertoires in COVID-19. TCRdb's table, derived via immunoSEQ multiplex PCR, lists solely in-frame clones and lacks some. The sample comprises around 200,000 clones, approximately 86% of which are singletons, and around 2.7% rests with the top ten. The material sequenced was peripheral blood. These receptor sequences come from a man in his forties with active or convalescent COVID-19.

The V call is TRBV28, the J call TRBJ2-7; D remains ambiguous. The CDR3 has 12 residues. In germline, CDR1 is MDHEN, CDR2 SYDVKM. The germline V and J ends were trimmed by 6 bases and 3 bases, with 9 bases remaining between them. CDR3 amino acids: CASSLDNYEQYF. Written as DNA, the CDR3 is TGTGCCAGCAGCCTTGACAACTACGAGCAGTACTTC.

V and J are TRBV5-1 and TRBJ2-5; the D is unclear. Germline CDR1 SGHRS, CDR2 YFSETQ. The ends were cut back, 1 base at V and 0 bases at J, with 4 bases in the middle. The CDR3 runs 13 residues. The CDR3 region has the DNA TGCGCCAGCAGCTTGTCAAACCAAGAGACCCAGTACTTC. Translating gives CASSLSNQETQYF. Full variable domain (missing parts from reference TRBV5-1 and TRBJ2-5): KAGVTQTPRYLIKTRGQQVTLSCSPISGHRSVSWYQQTPGQGLQFLFEYFSETQRNKGNFPGRFSGRQFSNSRSEMNVSTLELGDSALYLCASSLSNQETQYFGPGTRLLVL.

V usage is TRBV10-2 and J usage is TRBJ1-4; D is undetermined. V lost 6 bases and J lost 7, with 15 bases in between. This CDR3 contains 14 residues. CDR1 WSHSY and CDR2 SAAADI come from the germline V gene. The CDR3 DNA follows: TGCGCCAGCAGCCAATTGGGAGATTTTGAAAAACTGTTTTTT. It encodes CASSQLGDFEKLFF.

V gene TRBV5-4 combines with J gene TRBJ1-2; 10 nucleotides line up with TRBD1. V lost 4 bases, J lost 4 bases, and 10 bases stayed unmatched. The germline CDR1 and CDR2 sequences are SGHNT and YYREEE (reference sequence). This CDR3 region has 16 residues. In nucleotides, the CDR3 is TGTGCCAGCAGCGGGGGACCGGGACAGGGGTTCTATGGCTACACCTTC. It encodes CASSGGPGQGFYGYTF.

The V call is TRBV12-5, the J call TRBJ2-7, with a possible D match to TRBD1 (9 bases). Germline lookup yields CDR1 LGHNT and CDR2 FRNRAP. Trimming took off 6 bases at V and 0 bases at J, with 24 bases between the two ends. CDR3 length equals 18 residues. The CDR3 protein is CASGQTHSGTGFSYEQYF. DNA of the CDR3: TGTGCTAGTGGCCAGACACATAGCGGGACAGGGTTCTCCTACGAGCAGTACTTC.

The J gene is TRBJ1-2, the V gene TRBV9; the match to TRBD1 covers 7 bases. Trimming at V came to 1 base and at J to 0 bases, leaving 6 bases not matched to a gene. Germline V gives CDR1 SGDLS, CDR2 YYNGEE. This CDR3 contains 16 residues. The CDR3 sequence is CASSVSNRGPNYGYTF. The CDR3, as DNA: TGTGCCAGCAGCGTATCAAACAGGGGCCCTAACTATGGCTACACCTTC.

The chain carries TRBV4-1 and TRBJ2-7; 8 bases agree with TRBD2. CDR3 size: 16 residues. The J segment lost 3 bases and the V segment lost 3 bases, leaving 10 bases of the junction unmatched. CDR1 is MGHRA, CDR2 YSYEKL, per germline. CDR3 DNA sequence: TGCGCCAGCAGCCAGTACGCCCCACTAGCGGACTACGAGCAGTACTTC. Translation gives CASSQYAPLADYEQYF.

This sequence joins TRBV13 and TRBJ2-3; 13 bases align to TRBD2. Germline V lookup: CDR1 PRHDT, CDR2 FYEKMQ (reference sequence). With V trimmed by 5 bases and J by 4 bases, 9 bases remained unmatched. The CDR3 spans 17 residues. CDR3 region: CASSTTSGGATADTQYF. The DNA for the CDR3 is TGTGCCAGCAGCACCACTAGCGGGGGGGCCACGGCAGATACGCAGTATTTT.

This sequence joins TRBV2 and TRBJ1-6; D perhaps matches TRBD1 (6 bases). Trimming took 8 bases from V and 10 from J, leaving 15 bases between them. Germline loops: CDR1 SNHLY, CDR2 FYNNEI. The CDR3 totals 13 residues. The CDR3 is CASQGTYGSPLHF. In DNA form, the CDR3 reads TGTGCCAGCCAAGGGACATATGGGTCACCCCTCCACTTT.

The chain combines TRBV5-1 with TRBJ2-1, with TRBD2 as a possible D gene (6 bases). V lost 0 bases, J lost 6 bases, and 13 bases lay in between. Germline V gene lookup returns CDR1 SGHRS and CDR2 YFSETQ. This CDR3 comprises 15 residues. The CDR3 DNA follows: TGCGCCAGCAGCTTGGACGGGATGGGGGGCAATGAGCAGTTCTTC. This translates into CASSLDGMGGNEQFF.

CDR3 residues: CASSVRQRDTEAFF. CDR3 sequence (DNA): TGTGCCAGCAGCGTTCGACAGCGGGACACTGAAGCTTTCTTT. The V and J genes are TRBV4-2 and TRBJ1-1; D is possibly TRBD1 (5 bases). The CDR3 spans 14 residues. Germline values: CDR1 LGHNA, CDR2 YNFKEQ. The V end lost 5 bases, the J end lost 3 bases, and 13 bases lay between the germline ends.

The chain employs TRBV6-2 or TRBV6-3 and TRBJ1-2; the D is unclear. The germline V gene has CDR1 MNHEY and CDR2 SVGEGT. This CDR3 has 12 residues. V was cut by 2 bases and J by 6 bases, with 7 bases left in between. The CDR3 spells CASSYPRDGYTF. DNA of the CDR3: TGTGCCAGCAGTTACCCCCGCGATGGCTACACCTTC.

The chain links TRBV6-5 to TRBJ2-1; 7 bases are shared with TRBD1. V trimming: 2 bases; J trimming: 5 bases; junction bases outside the gene matches: 6. Per the germline V gene, CDR1 is MNHEY and CDR2 is SVGAGI. CDR3 length: 15 amino acids. The CDR3: CASSYGQAKNNEQFF. The CDR3 DNA follows: TGTGCCAGCAGTTACGGACAGGCGAAAAACAATGAGCAGTTCTTC.

The chain recombines TRBV28 with TRBJ2-5, with D perhaps TRBD1 (6 bases). CDR3 size: 15 residues. CDR1 and CDR2 from the germline V gene are MDHEN and SYDVKM. V lost 4 bases and J 1 base, leaving 13 bases between the germline ends. CDR3 in DNA: TGTGCCAGCAGTTCCTTGGACAGACTCCAAGAGACCCAGTACTTC. Amino acid sequence: CASSSLDRLQETQYF.

The chain is built from TRBV5-1 and TRBJ2-5; TRBD2 matches at 8 bases. Germline CDR1 reads SGHRS; CDR2 reads YFSETQ. J gave up 5 bases and V 1 base, and 7 bases lay outside the gene matches. The CDR3 loop spans 15 amino acids. CDR3 coding DNA: TGCGCCAGCAGCTTGTGGAGCGGGGGCGGGGAGACCCAGTACTTC. It is translated as CASSLWSGGGETQYF.

This chain uses TRBV15 with TRBJ2-7; D gene unclear. Germline CDR1 LNHNV, CDR2 YYDKDF (reference sequence). V gave up 0 bases and J gave up 3 bases, with 12 bases separating them. This CDR3 contains 15 residues. Here the CDR3 reads CATSRDRGFHYEQYF. Here the CDR3 DNA reads TGTGCCACCAGCAGAGATCGCGGCTTCCACTACGAGCAGTACTTC.

This chain connects TRBV5-1 to TRBJ1-4; D possibly corresponds to TRBD1 (6 bases). CDR3 length equals 15 residues. V shed 0 bases and J shed 4 bases, with 10 bases lying between them. CDR1 and CDR2 from the germline V gene are SGHRS and YFSETQ. Here the CDR3 DNA reads TGCGCCAGCAGCTTGGTGCAGGGGAATAATGAAAAACTGTTTTTT. Its translation is CASSLVQGNNEKLFF. Combining the CDR3 with reference TRBV5-1 and TRBJ1-4 gives the whole variable domain KAGVTQTPRYLIKTRGQQVTLSCSPISGHRSVSWYQQTPGQGLQFLFEYFSETQRNKGNFPGRFSGRQFSNSRSEMNVSTLELGDSALYLCASSLVQGNNEKLFFGSGTQLSVL.

V gene TRBV6-1 combines with J gene TRBJ2-2; D perhaps matches TRBD1 (6 bases). This CDR3 comprises 15 residues. V gave up 1 base and J gave up 7 bases, with 13 bases separating them. Germline CDR1 is MNHNS and CDR2 is SASEGT. CDR3 in DNA: TGTGCCAGCAGTGAAGTACAGGGAATGGGCGGGGAGCTGTTTTTT. It encodes CASSEVQGMGGELFF.

The rearrangement joins TRBV28 to TRBJ1-2; 8 nucleotides line up with TRBD1. The J segment lost 8 bases and the V segment lost 6 bases, leaving 8 bases of the junction unmatched. CDR1 and CDR2 (germline): MDHEN, SYDVKM. The length of the CDR3 is 13 residues. In DNA form, the CDR3 reads TGTGCCAGCAGCGTAGACAGGGGTCGGGGCTACACCTTC. This sequence encodes CASSVDRGRGYTF.

This clone was counted a few times. The chain uses TRBV5-4 and TRBJ2-5, with 9 bases matching TRBD1. CDR3 size: 15 residues. Per the germline V gene, CDR1 is SGHNT and CDR2 is YYREEE (reference sequence). With 4 bases clipped from V and 5 bases from J, the junction kept 9 bases outside the gene matches. The CDR3 coding sequence is TGTGCCAGCAGCAAAAGTACAGGGGGCGGGGAGACCCAGTACTTC. Translation: CASSKSTGGGETQYF.

In this sample, this clone turned up a few times. The chain has TRBV18 and TRBJ2-1; D might be TRBD1 (6 bases). In germline, CDR1 is KGHSH, CDR2 LQKENI. The CDR3 is made up of 15 amino acids. Trimming shortened V by 2 bases and J by 5 bases, and 13 bases separated the two germline ends. CDR3 region: CASSPSQDRNNEQFF. In DNA form, the CDR3 reads TGTGCCAGCTCACCAAGTCAGGACAGAAACAATGAGCAGTTCTTC.

The chain employs TRBV28 and TRBJ2-7, with 9 bases identical to TRBD1. The V gene end was trimmed by 5 bases and the J gene end by 5 bases; junction bases not matched to a gene: 28. The CDR3 has 21 amino acids. Germline V gene data show CDR1 as MDHEN and CDR2 as SYDVKM. The CDR3 region is CASSPRDAGTGKGQRLNEQYF. CDR3 nucleotides: TGTGCCAGCAGTCCGAGGGACGCCGGGACAGGGAAGGGACAAAGACTTAACGAGCAGTACTTC.

This clone was recorded only once. The rearrangement uses TRBV6-2 or TRBV6-3 and TRBJ2-2; 8 nucleotides line up with TRBD2. CDR1 and CDR2 from the germline V gene are MNHEY and SVGEGT. The CDR3 runs 16 residues. With V trimmed by 6 bases and J by 8 bases, 14 bases remained unmatched. The CDR3 DNA reads as TGTGCCAGCAGCTCCGGGGGGGCCATCAGCACGGGGGAGCTGTTTTTT. Encoded protein: CASSSGGAISTGELFF.

The chain employs TRBV18 and TRBJ2-3; tentatively, D is TRBD2 (6 bases). V shed 3 bases and J shed 5 bases, with 12 bases lying between them. Germline CDR1 is KGHSH and CDR2 is LQKENI. The CDR3 has 14 residues. The CDR3 bases are TGTGCCAGCTCACCCCTAGCGACCCGAGATACGCAGTATTTT. Amino acids: CASSPLATRDTQYF.

The genes are TRBV25-1 and TRBJ1-2; the D gene is possibly TRBD1 (5 bases). The length of the CDR3 is 15 residues. Trimming pared 8 bases from V and 3 bases from J, leaving 19 bases between. From germline, CDR1 is MGHDK and CDR2 SYGVNS. The DNA of the CDR3 is TGTGCCAGCGGCATGGATGCAGGGTCCTACTATGGCTACACCTTC. Translated: CASGMDAGSYYGYTF.

The count of this clone is one. This chain links TRBV3-1 (or the pseudogene TRBV3-2) with TRBJ2-3, with D hard to call. The CDR3 consists of 12 residues. V lost 2 bases and J 11 bases, leaving 11 bases between the germline ends. CDR1 and CDR2 (germline): LGHDT, YNNKEL (reference sequence). In nucleotides, the CDR3 is TGTGCCAGCAGCCAATCACTACAAGAGCAGTATTTT. Amino acid sequence: CASSQSLQEQYF.

The rearrangement uses TRBV24-1 and TRBJ2-3, with TRBD2 matching over 9 bases. There are 16 residues in the CDR3. Looked up from germline, CDR1 is KGHDR and CDR2 is SFDVKD. Germline trimming cut 4 bases from V and 0 bases from J; bases unmatched to any gene: 4. CDR3 sequence: CATSEASGESTDTQYF. In DNA, the CDR3 is TGTGCCACCAGTGAGGCTAGCGGGGAGAGCACAGATACGCAGTATTTT.

This sequence joins TRBV27 and TRBJ2-3, with 7 positions matching TRBD2. The CDR3 totals 14 residues. Germline CDR1 is MNHEY and CDR2 is SMNVEV (reference sequence). The V and J ends lost 3 bases and 1 base, in that order; junction bases with no gene match: 1. The chain's CDR3 is CASSFLAGTDTQYF. DNA for the CDR3: TGTGCCAGCAGTTTCCTAGCGGGCACAGATACGCAGTATTTT.